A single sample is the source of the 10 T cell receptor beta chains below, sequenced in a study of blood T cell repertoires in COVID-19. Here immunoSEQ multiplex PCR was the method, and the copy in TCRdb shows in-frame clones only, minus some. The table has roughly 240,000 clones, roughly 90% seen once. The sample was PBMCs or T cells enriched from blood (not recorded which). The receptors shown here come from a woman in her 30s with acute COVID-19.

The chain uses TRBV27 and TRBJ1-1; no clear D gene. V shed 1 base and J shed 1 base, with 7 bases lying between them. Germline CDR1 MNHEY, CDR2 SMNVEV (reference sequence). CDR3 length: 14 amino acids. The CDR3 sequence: CASSLFGGNTEAFF. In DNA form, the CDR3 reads TGTGCCAGCAGTTTATTTGGAGGGAACACTGAAGCTTTCTTT.

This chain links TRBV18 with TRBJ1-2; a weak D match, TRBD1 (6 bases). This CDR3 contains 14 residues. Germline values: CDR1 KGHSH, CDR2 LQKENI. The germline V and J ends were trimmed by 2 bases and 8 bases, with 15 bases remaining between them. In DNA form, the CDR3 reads TGTGCCAGCTCACCAGGAGTCGGACAGACGGGCTACACCTTC. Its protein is CASSPGVGQTGYTF.

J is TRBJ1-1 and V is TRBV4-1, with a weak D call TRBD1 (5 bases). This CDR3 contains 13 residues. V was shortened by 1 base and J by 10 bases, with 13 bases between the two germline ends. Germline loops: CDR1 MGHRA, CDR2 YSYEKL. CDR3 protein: CASSQARQGGAFF. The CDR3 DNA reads TGCGCCAGCAGCCAAGCCCGGCAGGGAGGAGCTTTCTTT.

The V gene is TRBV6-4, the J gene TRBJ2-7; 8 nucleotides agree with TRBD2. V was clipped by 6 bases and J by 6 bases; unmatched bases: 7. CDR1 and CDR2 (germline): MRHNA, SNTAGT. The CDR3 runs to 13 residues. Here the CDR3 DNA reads TGTGCCAGCAGCCCCGGGGGGGGACGCGAGCAGTACTTC. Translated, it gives CASSPGGGREQYF.

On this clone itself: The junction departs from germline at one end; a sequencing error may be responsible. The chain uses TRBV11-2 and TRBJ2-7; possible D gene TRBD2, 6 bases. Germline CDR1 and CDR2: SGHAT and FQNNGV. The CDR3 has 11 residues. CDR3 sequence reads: CASSLGGTFQF. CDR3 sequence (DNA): TGTGCCAGCAGCTTAGGGGGGACTTTCCAGTTC.

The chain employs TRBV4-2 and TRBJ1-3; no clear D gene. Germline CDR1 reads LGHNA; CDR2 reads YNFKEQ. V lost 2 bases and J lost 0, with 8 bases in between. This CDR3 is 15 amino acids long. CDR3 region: CASSQPTVSGNTIYF. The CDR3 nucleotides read TGTGCCAGCAGCCAACCCACAGTCTCTGGAAACACCATATATTTT.

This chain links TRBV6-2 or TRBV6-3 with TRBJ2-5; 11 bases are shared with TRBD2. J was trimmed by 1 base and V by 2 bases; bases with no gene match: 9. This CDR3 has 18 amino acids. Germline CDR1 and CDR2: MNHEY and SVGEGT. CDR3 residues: CASSYALAGGQIQETQYF. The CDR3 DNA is TGTGCCAGCAGTTACGCTCTAGCGGGGGGCCAAATCCAAGAGACCCAGTACTTC.

The CDR3 spells CASSLRRDRWYQPQHF. DNA for the CDR3: TGTGCCAGCAGCTTACGCCGGGACAGGTGGTATCAGCCCCAGCATTTT. This sequence joins TRBV7-8 and TRBJ1-5; 8 bases match TRBD1. The CDR3 sequence is 16 residues long. Per the germline V gene, CDR1 is SGHVS and CDR2 is FQNEAQ. J gave up 5 bases and V 2 bases, and 8 bases lay outside the gene matches. The complete variable domain, with remaining parts taken from reference TRBV7-8 and TRBJ1-5, reads GAGVSQSPRYKVAKRGQDVALRCDPISGHVSLFWYQQALGQGPEFLTYFQNEAQLDKSGLPSDRFFAERPEGSVSTLKIQRTQQEDSAVYLCASSLRRDRWYQPQHFGDGTRLSIL.

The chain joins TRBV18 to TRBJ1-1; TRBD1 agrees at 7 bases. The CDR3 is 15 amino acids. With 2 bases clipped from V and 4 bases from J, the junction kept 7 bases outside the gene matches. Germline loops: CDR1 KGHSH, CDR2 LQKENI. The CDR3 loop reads CASSPTGQRSTEAFF. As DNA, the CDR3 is TGTGCCAGCTCACCAACGGGACAGCGAAGCACTGAAGCTTTCTTT.

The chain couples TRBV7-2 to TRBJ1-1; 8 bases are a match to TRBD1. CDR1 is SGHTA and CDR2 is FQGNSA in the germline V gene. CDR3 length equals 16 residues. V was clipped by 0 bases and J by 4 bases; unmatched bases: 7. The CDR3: CASSLALDRGGTEAFF. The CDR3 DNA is TGTGCCAGCAGCTTAGCGCTTGACAGGGGAGGCACTGAAGCTTTCTTT.